The source of this T cell receptor (beta chain) is a study of blood T cell repertoires in COVID-19 (dated by TCRdb to 2018 to 2020). For context, the study as a whole: Samples covering the acute and convalescent phases of COVID-19 were provided by collaborators in the United States, Italy and Spain. The material from the prospective study consisted of cDNA or gDNA derived from T cells, B-cell-depleted T cells, or PBMCs. Sample metadata almost always included a de-identified subject ID, COVID-19 status, age in years and sex. The dataset comprised deeply sampled blood TCRbeta repertoires from subjects exposed to, actively infected with, or recovered from COVID-19. A freely available public database, intended as a resource for researchers studying the immune response to SARS-CoV-2, is where the repertoires were released. HLA class I and class II types, where available, came from metadata supplied by the sample provider rather than from assay-based typing. The samples were drawn from two sources: the first 160 participants of the ongoing ImmuneRACE study, and approximately 1,300 subjects contributed by 6 global collaborators.

As to this clone: Which antigen it targets is not known. Per-nucleotide qualities are absent, and no much larger clonotype sits a single base away.

The CDR3, cysteine through phenylalanine, is 17 amino acids long. Here the CDR3 DNA is all that survives: 51 bases in frame from base 1. CDR1 and CDR2 (LGHNA, YSLEER) derive from the germline V gene. From V the trimming removes 1 base and from J it removes 2 bases, while the gene matches leave 4 bases of the junction unaccounted for. TCRbeta CDR3 regions were amplified from genomic DNA using the immunoSEQ Assay, a bias-controlled multiplex PCR. Per the authors' processing: Within the assay, amplification of reference gene primers was used to estimate how many nucleated cells each sample contained. To quantify the absolute abundance of each unique TCRbeta CDR3 rearrangement, sequence reads were collapsed and filtered. Productive Simpson clonality was computed per sample as the square root of Simpson's diversity index over productive rearrangements. TCRdb provides this immuneACCESS table in a form limited to in-frame rearrangements. Some clones are lacking; in checked studies, under half of them reflect an unresolved V gene, and why the rest are absent is not known. V and J calls and clone size are copied from that table; D and trimming were computed from the DNA. The sample includes about 370,000 clones, with 90% observed a single time. The biggest ten clones account for around 7% of the sample.

Findings and caveats that apply to the study as a whole: The quantity of clinical and demographic metadata differed by source and by participant and was supplied without curation.

Collaborating institutions collected whole blood in K2EDTA tubes following their own protocols. For TCRbeta analysis, collaborators shipped samples as frozen whole blood, isolated PBMCs, or DNA extracted from either of those sample types. The sequence joins TRBV4-3 to TRBJ2-1; the junction holds 11 bases that match TRBD2. The clonotype was recovered from a young man with active or convalescent COVID-19. Specimen: peripheral blood. CDR3 reads: CASSQGGSGGAYNEQFF. In nucleotides, the sequence is TGCGCCAGCAGCCAAGGGGGTAGCGGGGGGGCCTACAATGAGCAGTTCTTC.